Listed below are T cell receptor beta chains from one sample, sequenced in a study of a mutant IDH1 vaccine in newly diagnosed glioma. Sequencing used immunoSEQ multiplex PCR; TCRdb keeps in-frame clones, though not all of them. Here the sample spans 15,000 or so clones, around four fifths being singletons. The sequencing used PBMCs, collected from a glioma patient treated with radiotherapy, temozolomide or both. These receptors were obtained from a man aged 35-49 years with glioma. The conserved cysteine and the conserved F or W are not part of the CDR3 here.

v_gene,j_gene,CDR3aa
TRBV10-1,TRBJ2-3,ASSEELAGGTDTQY
TRBV4-1,TRBJ2-2,ASSLGAGELF
TRBV30,TRBJ2-6,ASPGSGANVLT
TRBV14,TRBJ1-5,ASSLGDQPQH
TRBV6-6,TRBJ1-1,ASSYTSNSGEAF
TRBV5-6,TRBJ2-5,ASSWSGSRETQY
TRBV6-1,TRBJ2-4,ASLEEGRFQY
TRBV6-5,TRBJ2-1,ASSYSRTSGSGEQF
TRBV7-8,TRBJ1-1,ASRDRGLRNTEAF
TRBV11-2,TRBJ1-3,ASSAGTVGSGNTIY
TRBV7-2,TRBJ2-3,ASSLEGGPDTQY
TRBV6-1,TRBJ1-5,ASSAVRAQPQH
TRBV9,TRBJ2-1,ASSVGGTISYNEQF
TRBV11-2,TRBJ2-1,ASSFRRLSTNEQF
TRBV6-5,TRBJ2-5,ASSTTRTGKETQY
TRBV19,TRBJ1-2,ASSMVGATQGYT
TRBV18,TRBJ2-1,ASSPEVLAGGHVNEQF
TRBV13,TRBJ2-5,ASSPGGTQY
TRBV2,TRBJ1-5,ASRGGSPNQPQH
TRBV7-2,TRBJ1-1,ASSSSGVRGEAF
TRBV10-3,TRBJ1-5,AISDPDGVPSNQPQH
TRBV7-8,TRBJ2-7,ASSAQPKTSFHEQY
TRBV6-5,TRBJ1-2,ASSPGAAYGYT
TRBV5-5,TRBJ2-1,ASSRTGDGYNEQF
TRBV21-1,TRBJ2-7,ASSKVEFFVLASTYEQY
TRBV5-6,TRBJ1-2,ASLPIGRDNYGYT
TRBV4-1,TRBJ2-7,ASSQVSVPEQY
TRBV5-6,TRBJ2-2,ASSLPGANAGELF
TRBV2,TRBJ1-1,ASSEVTGGLDTEAF